These 25 T cell receptor beta chains originate from one sample sequenced in a study of response to subunit inactivated influenza vaccine. One entry per CDR3 protein, called by TCRdb with MiXCR from the RT-PCR reads. The sample gives over 650,000 distinct CDR3 sequences, approximately 18% of which show up once; 11% is in the top ten. Sequencing used PBMCs from blood, obtained 4 to 6 days after vaccination. These receptor sequences come from a man aged 50 to 60 who received an inactivated influenza vaccine.

This clonotype has more than one count but fewer than ten. This sequence joins TRBV12-3 or TRBV12-4 and TRBJ2-1; 9 bases line up with TRBD2. This CDR3 has 15 amino acids. Trimming at V came to 1 base and at J to 5 bases, leaving 3 bases not matched to a gene. The CDR3 loop reads CASSLVSGGNNEQFF. The DNA for the CDR3 is TGTGCCAGCAGTTTAGTTAGCGGGGGAAACAATGAGCAGTTCTTC.

This clonotype showed up just a few times. The V gene is TRBV29-1, the J gene TRBJ2-7; D possibly corresponds to TRBD1 (5 bases). V was cut by 4 bases and J by 3 bases, with 7 bases left in between. From germline, CDR1 is SQVTM and CDR2 ANQGSEA. There are 11 residues in the CDR3. CDR3 residues: CSVVTGYEQYF. CDR3 in DNA: TGCAGCGTTGTAACAGGCTACGAGCAGTACTTC.

This chain joins TRBV3-1 and TRBJ2-1; 10 nucleotides agree with TRBD2. Per germline, CDR1 LGHDT and CDR2 YNNKEL (reference sequence). V was pared by 4 bases and J by 9 bases, with 18 bases of the junction left unmatched. This CDR3 region has 18 residues. The CDR3 DNA follows: TGTGCCAGCAGCCGCGCTCTGGGGCTAGCGGGAGTACAGAGTGAGCAGTTCTTC. Translation: CASSRALGLAGVQSEQFF.

The chain carries TRBV6-5 and TRBJ2-2; D remains ambiguous. V dropped 0 bases and J dropped 2 bases, with 7 bases sitting between them. Germline lookup yields CDR1 MNHEY and CDR2 SVGAGI. CDR3 length: 15 amino acids. The CDR3 bases are TGTGCCAGCAGTTACTCCCTCCTCAACACCGGGGAGCTGTTTTTT. This encodes CASSYSLLNTGELFF.

V and J are TRBV14 and TRBJ2-1; maybe TRBD1 (6 bases). V lost 6 bases to trimming and J lost 2 bases, with 11 bases between them. Germline V lookup: CDR1 SGHDN, CDR2 FVKESK. CDR3 length: 14 residues. The CDR3 protein is CASRPTGTYNEQFF. The CDR3 nucleotides are TGTGCCAGCAGACCGACAGGAACCTACAATGAGCAGTTCTTC.

This clonotype was detected only a few times. The chain combines TRBV11-2 with TRBJ2-1; the match to TRBD2 covers 7 bases. The CDR3 length is 15 residues. Germline CDR1 and CDR2: SGHAT and FQNNGV. V gave up 3 bases and J gave up 9 bases; unmatched junction bases: 11. This chain's CDR3 is CASSFYRGVRGEQFF. In DNA form, the CDR3 reads TGTGCCAGCAGCTTCTATCGGGGGGTAAGGGGTGAGCAGTTCTTC.

The rearrangement links TRBV10-3 to TRBJ2-5; TRBD2 might be the D (7 bases). This CDR3 region has 14 residues. V lost 4 bases and J 5 bases, leaving 14 bases between the germline ends. Per germline, CDR1 ENHRY and CDR2 SYGVKD. This CDR3 is CAISGTRGVETQYF. The CDR3 DNA follows: TGTGCCATCAGTGGGACTAGGGGGGTTGAGACCCAGTACTTC.

The chain has TRBV12-3 or TRBV12-4 and TRBJ2-4; D not resolved. V was shortened by 9 bases and J by 0 bases, with 9 bases between the two germline ends. The CDR3 contains 13 residues. The CDR3: CASAPKAKNIQYF. CDR3 DNA: TGTGCCAGTGCTCCAAAAGCCAAAAACATTCAGTACTTC.

This chain links TRBV20-1 with TRBJ1-5; no clear D gene. The CDR3 totals 12 residues. Trimming removed 6 bases at V and 11 bases at J, with 17 bases between. Germline CDR1 is DFQATT and CDR2 is SNEGSKA (reference sequence). In DNA form, the CDR3 reads TGCAGTGCCCTGTCGGAGCTTGGAGCCCAGCATTTT. This codes for CSALSELGAQHF.

The V and J genes are TRBV5-6 and TRBJ2-5, with 14 bases aligning to TRBD2. J lost 5 bases, V lost 4 bases, and 7 bases had no gene match. This CDR3 spans 16 amino acids. CDR1 is SGHDT and CDR2 is YYEEEE in the germline V gene. The CDR3 is CASSATGTSGSETQYF. CDR3 DNA sequence: TGTGCCAGCAGCGCAACCGGGACTAGCGGGAGCGAGACCCAGTACTTC.

This clonotype came up a few times. V is TRBV4-3 and J is TRBJ1-4, with no clear D. Trimming took off 0 bases at V and 5 bases at J, with 13 bases between the two ends. Per germline, CDR1 LGHNA and CDR2 YSLEER. This CDR3 is built from 16 residues. CDR3 nucleotides: TGCGCCAGCAGCCAAGAAGTGGTCCCTGCCAATGAAAAACTGTTTTTT. It codes for CASSQEVVPANEKLFF.

This chain joins TRBV3-1 and TRBJ2-7; D is unclear. Germline V gene data show CDR1 as LGHDT and CDR2 as YNNKEL (reference sequence). With 1 base removed from V and 0 bases from J, the gap between germline ends came to 13 bases. The CDR3 has 16 residues. The CDR3 protein is CASSQGVALSSYEQYF. The CDR3 DNA reads TGTGCCAGCAGCCAAGGTGTGGCATTGAGCTCCTACGAGCAGTACTTC.

The genes are TRBV5-5 and TRBJ1-1; D gene unclear. The CDR3 is 14 residues long. Germline V gives CDR1 SGHKS, CDR2 YYEKEE (reference sequence). Trimming took off 2 bases at V and 1 base at J, with 9 bases between the two ends. The CDR3 sequence: CASSFPPRNTEAFF. The CDR3 nucleotides read TGTGCCAGCAGCTTCCCGCCGAGGAACACTGAAGCTTTCTTT.

This chain uses TRBV20-1 with TRBJ2-7; D gene ambiguous. The CDR3 is 11 amino acids. Germline V lookup: CDR1 DFQATT, CDR2 SNEGSKA (reference sequence). V was shortened by 2 bases and J by 9 bases, with 11 bases between the two germline ends. CDR3 DNA sequence: TGCAGTGCTAGAAGGCAGAATGGGCAGTACTTC. Translated, it gives CSARRQNGQYF.

This chain links TRBV20-1 with TRBJ1-2; D unresolved. Trimming took 5 bases from V and 4 from J, leaving 11 bases between them. Germline V lookup: CDR1 DFQATT, CDR2 SNEGSKA (reference sequence). The CDR3 extends over 12 amino acids. CDR3 nucleotides: TGCAGTGCTCCTGAGGCCCTCTATGGCTACACCTTC. Translated, it gives CSAPEALYGYTF.

The chain links TRBV5-5 to TRBJ1-5; no definite D call. Between the trimmed V and J ends, which lost 6 bases and 5 bases, there was a span of 15 bases. Germline CDR1 reads SGHKS; CDR2 reads YYEKEE (reference sequence). The CDR3 extends over 14 amino acids. The chain's CDR3 is CASTQLAGDQPQHF. Here the CDR3 DNA reads TGTGCCAGCACCCAGCTGGCGGGCGATCAGCCCCAGCATTTT.

The V call is TRBV10-2, the J call TRBJ2-6; D call uncertain. V was cut by 8 bases and J by 0 bases, with 5 bases left in between. From germline, CDR1 is WSHSY and CDR2 SAAADI. The CDR3 is 13 residues long. The CDR3 is CASAASGANVLTF. CDR3 nucleotides: TGCGCCAGCGCGGCCTCTGGGGCCAACGTCCTGACTTTC.

This chain joins TRBV20-1 and TRBJ2-3, with 11 nucleotides matching TRBD2. Germline trimming cut 4 bases from V and 5 bases from J; bases unmatched to any gene: 5. The germline gives CDR1 DFQATT, CDR2 SNEGSKA (reference sequence). There are 14 residues in the CDR3. The CDR3 sequence: CSAIAGGPRDTQYF. CDR3 bases: TGCAGTGCTATAGCGGGAGGGCCAAGAGATACGCAGTATTTT.

This clonotype was counted only a few times. The chain recombines TRBV20-1 with TRBJ1-2; D gene uncertain. Germline V gives CDR1 DFQATT, CDR2 SNEGSKA (reference sequence). The length of the CDR3 is 15 residues. V lost 2 bases to trimming and J lost 3 bases, with 16 bases between them. The CDR3, as DNA: TGCAGTGCTAGATCTTGGACGGAGGTTGACTATGGCTACACCTTC. It codes for CSARSWTEVDYGYTF.

This clonotype came up many times. The gene calls are TRBV29-1 and TRBJ1-1, with D possibly being TRBD1 (5 bases). The V gene lost 4 bases and the J gene lost 4 bases, with 7 bases spanning the gap. CDR3 length equals 11 residues. CDR1 and CDR2 (germline): SQVTM, ANQGSEA. The CDR3 sequence is CSVGGATEAFF. The CDR3 DNA follows: TGCAGCGTTGGCGGGGCCACTGAAGCTTTCTTT. The complete variable domain, with remaining parts taken from reference TRBV29-1 and TRBJ1-1, reads SAVISQKPSRDICQRGTSLTIQCQVDSQVTMMFWYRQQPGQSLTLIATANQGSEATYESGFVIDKFPISRPNLTFSTLTVSNMSPEDSSIYLCSVGGATEAFFGQGTRLTVV.

This clonotype showed up just a few times. The V and J genes are TRBV5-1 and TRBJ2-2, with D maybe TRBD1 (6 bases). Germline V gives CDR1 SGHRS, CDR2 YFSETQ. The CDR3 is 14 amino acids. V was trimmed by 3 bases and J by 3 bases, leaving 9 bases between them. The CDR3 DNA sequence: TGCGCCAGCAGCTCCCGGACAGACACCGGGGAGCTGTTTTTT. This sequence encodes CASSSRTDTGELFF.

This chain links TRBV7-6 with TRBJ2-3; 14 nucleotides line up with TRBD2. The CDR3 sequence is 20 residues long. Germline loops: CDR1 SGHVS, CDR2 FNYEAQ. Unmatched junction bases numbered 15, after V lost 2 bases and J lost 5 bases. The CDR3 loop is CASSLSPSGTSGSLGDTQYF. CDR3 bases: TGTGCCAGCAGCTTATCCCCCTCTGGGACTAGCGGGAGTCTAGGAGATACGCAGTATTTT.

This clonotype has a handful of counts. The chain has TRBV7-9 and TRBJ2-1; 7 bases are shared with TRBD2. The ends lost 5 bases at V and 5 bases at J; junction bases unmatched: 15. This CDR3 spans 17 amino acids. Germline V gives CDR1 SEHNR, CDR2 FQNEAQ (reference sequence). The CDR3 region is CASSPPDLADINNEQFF. CDR3 DNA sequence: TGTGCCAGCAGCCCTCCAGACCTAGCGGACATTAACAATGAGCAGTTCTTC.

The J gene is TRBJ2-3, the V gene TRBV20-1; D may be TRBD1 or TRBD2 (6 bases each). Trimming removed 6 bases from V and 0 bases from J, with 13 bases in between. The CDR3 runs to 14 residues. The germline V gene has CDR1 DFQATT and CDR2 SNEGSKA (reference sequence). CDR3 loop: CSAGGGVSTDTQYF. CDR3 nucleotides: TGCAGTGCCGGGGGCGGGGTTAGCACAGATACGCAGTATTTT.

The chain carries TRBV7-2 and TRBJ2-2; D uncertain. Germline V CDR1 and CDR2: SGHTA, FQGNSA. This CDR3 has 13 residues. The germline V and J ends were trimmed by 5 bases and 4 bases, with 8 bases remaining between them. CDR3 in DNA: TGTGCCAGCAGCAGTAGTATCACCGGGGAGCTGTTTTTT. Protein: CASSSSITGELFF.